This record covers a single TCR beta chain. The antigen is not known. An end of the junction does not agree with germline; a read error may underlie this. Joint extraction of RNA and DNA used about 17-33 mg of bulk tissue that was unsorted. Primary liver carcinoma, confirmed by histopathology, was surgically resected. These data belong to a study of tumor-infiltrating lymphocytes in primary liver carcinoma. With a constant-region primer, TCR beta cDNA was made from approximately 500 ng of total RNA. Three-round nested multiplex PCR performed with slightly modified ARM-PCR produced the TCR beta libraries. Amplification in the first two PCR rounds was performed using TRBV1-TRBV30 forward primers and a C-beta reverse primer for approximately 10 cycles each. TCRdb re-called the multiplex PCR reads with MiXCR, one entry per CDR3 protein. The table shows around 22,000 distinct CDR3 sequences, with 65% to 85% occurring only once.

Study-wide findings and caveats: About 7-25% of top clones, no more, were shared by all five regions.

Germline V CDR1 and CDR2: LGHNA, YSLEER. The CDR3 sequence is 14 residues long. The chain uses TRBV4-3 and TRBJ2-1; D is undetermined. This clonotype was sampled from a woman in her twenties or thirties with primary liver carcinoma and hepatitis B virus infection. Sequencing input: liver tumor tissue from sampling region 2. Subset: tumor region T2, inferior pole. The chain's CDR3 is CASSHTESVNERFF. The CDR3 region has the DNA TGCGCCAGTAGCCACACAGAGTCGGTCAATGAGCGGTTCTTC.